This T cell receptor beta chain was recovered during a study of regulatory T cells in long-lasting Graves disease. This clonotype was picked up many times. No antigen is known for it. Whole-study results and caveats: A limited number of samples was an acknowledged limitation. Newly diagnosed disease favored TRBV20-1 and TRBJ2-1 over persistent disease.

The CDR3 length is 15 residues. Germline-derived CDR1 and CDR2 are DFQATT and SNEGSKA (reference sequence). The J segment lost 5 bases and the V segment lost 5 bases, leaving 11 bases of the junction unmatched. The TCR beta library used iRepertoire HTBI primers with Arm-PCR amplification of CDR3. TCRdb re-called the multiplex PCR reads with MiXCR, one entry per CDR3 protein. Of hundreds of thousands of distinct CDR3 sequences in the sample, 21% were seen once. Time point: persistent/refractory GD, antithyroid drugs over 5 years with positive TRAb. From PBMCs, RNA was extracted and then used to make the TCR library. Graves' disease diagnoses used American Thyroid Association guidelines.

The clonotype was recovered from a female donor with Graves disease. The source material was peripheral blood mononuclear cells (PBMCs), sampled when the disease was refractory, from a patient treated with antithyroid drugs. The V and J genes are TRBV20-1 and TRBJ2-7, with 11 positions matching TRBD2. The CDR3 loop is CSAPQLAGGPHEQYF. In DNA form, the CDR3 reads TGCAGTGCTCCCCAATTAGCGGGAGGGCCTCACGAGCAGTACTTC.